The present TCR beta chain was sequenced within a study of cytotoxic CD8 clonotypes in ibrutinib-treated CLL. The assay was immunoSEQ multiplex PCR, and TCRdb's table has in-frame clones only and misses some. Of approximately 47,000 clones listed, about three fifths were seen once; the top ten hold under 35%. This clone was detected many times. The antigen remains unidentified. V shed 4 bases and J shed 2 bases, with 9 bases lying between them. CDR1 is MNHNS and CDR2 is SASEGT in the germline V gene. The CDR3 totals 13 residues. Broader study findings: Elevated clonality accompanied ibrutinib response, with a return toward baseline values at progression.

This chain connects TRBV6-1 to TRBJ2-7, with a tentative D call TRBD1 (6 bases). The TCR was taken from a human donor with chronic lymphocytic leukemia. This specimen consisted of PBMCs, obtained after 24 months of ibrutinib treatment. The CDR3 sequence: CASSGRDTYEQYF. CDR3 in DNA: TGTGCCAGCAGTGGCCGGGACACCTACGAGCAGTACTTC.